The present TCR beta chain was sequenced within a study of blood T cells in healthy people across ages. Study conclusions and caveats: Leaving the PBMCs unsorted stopped any conclusive comparison of naive versus antigen-experienced cells. Diversity of TCR beta per million T cells declined in a roughly linear way with age.

This CDR3 is built from 14 residues. V lost 11 bases, J lost 4 bases, and 20 bases lay in between. Germline CDR1 is MDHEN and CDR2 is SYDVKM. Each donor had 8.5 to 10 milliliters of peripheral blood drawn. Samples each yielded at least 5.5 micrograms of total RNA. Comment on this clonotype: The antigen is undetermined.

A second about 6 to 11 cycle PCR used barcoded and J-beta primers. TCRdb reprocessed the 5' RACE reads with MiXCR, giving one entry per CDR3 protein. The table has about 770,000 distinct CDR3 sequences, about 42% seen once. V is TRBV28 and J is TRBJ1-2, with D perhaps matching TRBD1 (5 bases). Sequenced sample: blood. This receptor was taken from a man in his 60s in good health. In nucleotides, the CDR3 is TGTGCCTCAAATCCGGGACCCCTTGCCTATGGCTACACCTTC. Protein product: CASNPGPLAYGYTF.